The 3 T cell receptor beta chains in this list originate from one sample, sequenced in a study of T cell responses to AZD1222 COVID-19 vaccine. Sequenced by immunoSEQ multiplex PCR; TCRdb stores in-frame clones only, minus some. In the table there are about 100,000 clones, about 88% of which are singletons. The specimen comprised peripheral blood, sampled on day 0 of AZD1222 vaccination. The receptors derive from an adult in good health.

This clone was counted once. The genes are TRBV7-9 and TRBJ2-3; perhaps TRBD2 as D (5 bases). The CDR3 sequence is 18 residues long. Trimming removed 0 bases from V and 2 bases from J, with 18 bases in between. Germline-derived CDR1 and CDR2 are SEHNR and FQNEAQ (reference sequence). This chain's CDR3 is CASSLASWGAPDTDTQYF. CDR3 DNA sequence: TGTGCCAGCAGCTTAGCGAGCTGGGGAGCACCCGACACAGATACGCAGTATTTT.

The table lists this clone with a few counts. The rearrangement uses TRBV18 and TRBJ1-1; TRBD1 agrees at 8 bases. The CDR3 sequence is 16 residues long. Germline V gives CDR1 KGHSH, CDR2 LQKENI. V was clipped by 3 bases and J by 4 bases; unmatched bases: 10. CDR3 residues: CASSPLGQGVSTEAFF. The CDR3 nucleotides read TGTGCCAGCTCACCGCTCGGACAGGGCGTGAGCACTGAAGCTTTCTTT.

This rearrangement joins TRBV11-2 to TRBJ1-1; 7 nucleotides line up with TRBD1. CDR1 is SGHAT and CDR2 is FQNNGV in the germline V gene. CDR3 length: 14 residues. V gave up 8 bases and J gave up 9 bases; unmatched junction bases: 15. In DNA form, the CDR3 reads TGTGCCAGCTGGTCAGGGGGGGGGATAAGGAAAGCTTTCTTT. It codes for CASWSGGGIRKAFF.